A selection of T cell receptor beta chains follows, all from one sample in a study of cytomegalovirus exposure and HLA in healthy donors. Data came from immunoSEQ multiplex PCR; TCRdb stores just in-frame clones and leaves some out. The sample includes about 64,000 clones, 95% of them seen just once. Sequencing was performed on PBMCs. The receptors here all came from a woman between 18 and 29 years old in good health and CMV-seropositive. The CDR3 runs from the conserved cysteine through the conserved F or W. The D gene is left open where the match is weak.

v_gene: TRBV27
j_gene: TRBJ1-1
d_gene: -
CDR3aa: CASSPDTLNTEAFF
CDR3nt: TGTGCCAGCAGCCCGGACACGTTGAACACTGAAGCTTTCTTT

v_gene: TRBV5-4
j_gene: TRBJ1-1
d_gene: TRBD1
CDR3aa: CASSPEGGQRGTEAFF
CDR3nt: TGTGCCAGCAGCCCTGAAGGGGGACAGAGAGGCACTGAAGCTTTCTTT

v_gene: TRBV27
j_gene: TRBJ2-3
d_gene: -
CDR3aa: CASSSGDFTDTQYF
CDR3nt: TGTGCCAGCAGTTCGGGGGACTTCACAGATACGCAGTATTTT

v_gene: TRBV28
j_gene: TRBJ2-5
d_gene: TRBD1
CDR3aa: CASSPVQGAFGEETQYF
CDR3nt: TGTGCCAGCAGTCCAGTACAGGGGGCCTTCGGGGAGGAGACCCAGTACTTC

v_gene: TRBV19
j_gene: TRBJ2-7
d_gene: -
CDR3aa: CASSRDFSYEQYF
CDR3nt: TGTGCCAGTAGTAGGGACTTCTCCTACGAGCAGTACTTC

v_gene: TRBV10-3
j_gene: TRBJ1-1
d_gene: TRBD1
CDR3aa: CAISEEQGAITEAFF
CDR3nt: TGTGCCATCAGTGAAGAACAGGGGGCTATAACTGAAGCTTTCTTT

v_gene: TRBV21-1
j_gene: TRBJ2-1
d_gene: -
CDR3aa: CASSKVSSVGTGGDNEQFF
CDR3nt: TGTGCCAGCAGCAAAGTTTCTTCAGTCGGGACAGGGGGGGACAATGAGCAGTTCTTC

v_gene: TRBV6-6
j_gene: TRBJ1-5
d_gene: -
CDR3aa: CASRDSAGGSNQPQHF
CDR3nt: TGTGCCAGCAGGGACTCCGCAGGAGGGTCCAATCAGCCCCAGCATTTT

v_gene: TRBV19
j_gene: TRBJ2-7
d_gene: TRBD1
CDR3aa: CASSVGQGAYEQYF
CDR3nt: TGTGCCAGTAGTGTGGGACAGGGGGCCTACGAGCAGTACTTC

v_gene: TRBV9
j_gene: TRBJ1-1
d_gene: -
CDR3aa: CASSVVGAEAFF
CDR3nt: TGTGCCAGCAGCGTAGTGGGGGCCGAAGCTTTCTTT

v_gene: TRBV4-1
j_gene: TRBJ1-6
d_gene: -
CDR3aa: CASSQESSSYNSPLHF
CDR3nt: TGCGCCAGCAGCCAAGAAAGTAGCTCCTATAATTCACCCCTCCACTTT

v_gene: TRBV30
j_gene: TRBJ2-7
d_gene: TRBD1
CDR3aa: CAWRLGQGYEQYF
CDR3nt: TGTGCCTGGAGATTGGGACAGGGCTACGAGCAGTACTTC